The 13 T cell receptor beta chains below all came from one sample that was sequenced in a study of identical twins. TCRdb itself ran the 5' RACE reads through MiXCR, one entry per CDR3 protein. The sample shows roughly 500,000 distinct CDR3 sequences, 20% to 25% of them seen only once. These data also featured in a second study, about T cells expressing NK-cell markers.

Sequenced sample: CD4+ T cells sorted from blood. The receptors here all came from a woman between 18 and 30 years old in good health.

This clonotype was observed a few times. This chain connects TRBV10-3 to TRBJ2-7; 10 nucleotides agree with TRBD2. CDR3 size: 17 residues. The germline V gene encodes CDR1 ENHRY and CDR2 SYGVKD. The V and J ends lost 5 bases and 2 bases, in that order; junction bases with no gene match: 12. The CDR3 protein is CAISPLSGGGQAYEQYF. CDR3 coding DNA: TGTGCCATCAGTCCCCTCAGCGGGGGGGGGCAGGCCTACGAGCAGTACTTC.

J is TRBJ2-7 and V is TRBV6-1, with D possibly being TRBD2 (5 bases). Germline V gene data show CDR1 as MNHNS and CDR2 as SASEGT. The CDR3 loop spans 12 amino acids. V lost 8 bases and J 7 bases, leaving 15 bases between the germline ends. The CDR3 loop reads CASPTGESEQYF. Here the CDR3 DNA reads TGTGCCAGCCCGACCGGGGAATCGGAGCAGTACTTC.

This clonotype was observed many times. V gene TRBV6-1 combines with J gene TRBJ2-1; 12 bases align to TRBD2. V shed 6 bases, J shed 2 bases, and the junction held 2 bases outside the gene matches. The CDR3 has 15 amino acids. Germline V CDR1 and CDR2: MNHNS, SASEGT. The CDR3 bases are TGTGCCAGCAGCCGGACTAGCGGGGCCTACAATGAGCAGTTCTTC. Translation: CASSRTSGAYNEQFF.

This chain connects TRBV7-2 to TRBJ2-7, with TRBD1 matching over 8 bases. Trimming took 6 bases from V and 2 from J; bases not matched to a gene: 9. There are 15 residues in the CDR3. Germline CDR1 SGHTA, CDR2 FQGNSA. CDR3 loop: CASREQGGRTYEQYF. CDR3 coding DNA: TGTGCCAGCAGGGAACAGGGGGGAAGGACCTACGAGCAGTACTTC.

V usage is TRBV27 and J usage is TRBJ2-7, with D possibly TRBD2 on 6 matching bases. Germline-derived CDR1 and CDR2 are MNHEY and SMNVEV (reference sequence). V shed 1 base and J shed 6 bases, with 19 bases lying between them. The CDR3 totals 16 residues. This CDR3 reads CASSLYTPLGGSEQYF. CDR3 nucleotides: TGTGCCAGCAGTTTATATACCCCCCTGGGAGGCTCCGAGCAGTACTTC.

This clonotype has a handful of counts. The chain employs TRBV10-3 and TRBJ2-1, with D unclear. This CDR3 region has 14 residues. Per the germline V gene, CDR1 is ENHRY and CDR2 is SYGVKD. The germline V and J ends were trimmed by 8 bases and 0 bases, with 11 bases remaining between them. CDR3 DNA: TGTGCCATCCGCGTGGACCGCTCCTACAATGAGCAGTTCTTC. It yields the protein CAIRVDRSYNEQFF.

This clonotype was recorded a few times. The chain joins TRBV7-4 to TRBJ1-5; D uncertain. The V end was cut by 1 base, the J end by 7 bases, with 17 bases between. The CDR3 sequence is 16 residues long. The germline CDR1 and CDR2 sequences are SGHVT and SQSDAQ. CDR3 DNA sequence: TGTGCCAGCAGCTTAGAGTTCAGGCAAGCCAGGCAGCCCCAGCATTTT. Translated, it gives CASSLEFRQARQPQHF.

The gene calls are TRBV7-9 and TRBJ2-5; no definite D call. The CDR3 extends over 13 amino acids. The V end was cut by 5 bases, the J end by 7 bases, with 14 bases between. The germline V gene has CDR1 SEHNR and CDR2 FQNEAQ (reference sequence). The DNA for the CDR3 is TGTGCCAGCAGCCCGGGCACAACCGGGACCCAGTACTTC. It encodes CASSPGTTGTQYF.

This clonotype appeared a few times. The chain links TRBV29-1 to TRBJ2-5, with D unclear. The ends were cut back, 4 bases at V and 2 bases at J, with 8 bases in the middle. CDR1 and CDR2 from the germline V gene are SQVTM and ANQGSEA. CDR3 length equals 12 residues. The DNA of the CDR3 is TGCAGCGTTGGCACTCTTCAAGAGACCCAGTACTTC. It translates to CSVGTLQETQYF.

At least ten counts were recorded for this clonotype. V is TRBV20-1 and J is TRBJ2-1, with a possible D match to TRBD1 (5 bases). Per the germline V gene, CDR1 is DFQATT and CDR2 is SNEGSKA (reference sequence). The ends were cut back, 6 bases at V and 7 bases at J, with 19 bases in the middle. CDR3 length equals 14 residues. The DNA of the CDR3 is TGCAGTGCCCCCGACAGCAGAGCATGGAATGAGCAGTTCTTC. Its protein is CSAPDSRAWNEQFF.

This clonotype was picked up a small number of times. V gene TRBV20-1 combines with J gene TRBJ2-3, with a tentative D call TRBD1 (7 bases). The CDR3 loop spans 13 amino acids. Germline V lookup: CDR1 DFQATT, CDR2 SNEGSKA (reference sequence). Trimming cost V 0 bases and J 7 bases, with 11 bases left between them. The CDR3 sequence is CSARDRGENTQYF. The CDR3, as DNA: TGCAGTGCTAGAGACAGGGGGGAAAATACGCAGTATTTT.

This clonotype was observed at least ten times. V gene TRBV20-1 combines with J gene TRBJ1-1, with 7 bases matching TRBD1. V lost 3 bases to trimming and J lost 3 bases; unmatched junction nucleotides: 1. The CDR3 is made up of 12 amino acids. Germline CDR1 and CDR2: DFQATT and SNEGSKA (reference sequence). The CDR3 is CSASQGDTEAFF. Here the CDR3 DNA reads TGCAGTGCTAGTCAGGGGGACACTGAAGCTTTCTTT.

This chain uses TRBV20-1 with TRBJ2-1; 13 bases line up with TRBD2. V gave up 4 bases and J gave up 7 bases; unmatched junction bases: 7. The CDR3 covers 15 residues. From germline, CDR1 is DFQATT and CDR2 SNEGSKA (reference sequence). The CDR3 DNA follows: TGCAGTGCTACACTAGCGGGGGGGGCTGGAAATGAGCAGTTCTTC. Its translation is CSATLAGGAGNEQFF.